These 25 T cell receptor beta chains came from one sample sequenced in a study of vaccination effects on CD4 cells after COVID-19. No antigens are known for them. Produced via immunoSEQ multiplex PCR; TCRdb's table is partial and in-frame only. The sample has some 28,000 clones, about 60% seen once. Investigators separated out CD4+ T cells once around 11 days of culture had passed. This sample comprised CD4+ T cells from PBMCs cultured without peptide, obtained before COVID-19 vaccination. Receptors originate from a human donor who received a COVID-19 vaccine.

The chain recombines TRBV5-4 with TRBJ1-1; no reliable D call. Germline V lookup: CDR1 SGHNT, CDR2 YYREEE (reference sequence). Trimming removed 3 bases from V and 5 bases from J, with 11 bases in between. The CDR3 extends over 13 amino acids. CDR3 nucleotides: TGTGCCAGCAGCTCGGACGTGTTAACTGAAGCTTTCTTT. Translating it yields CASSSDVLTEAFF. The entire variable domain, with the rest obtained from reference TRBV5-4 and TRBJ1-1, is as follows: ETGVTQSPTHLIKTRGQQVTLRCSSQSGHNTVSWYQQALGQGPQFIFQYYREEENGRGNFPPRFSGLQFPNYSSELNVNALELDDSALYLCASSSDVLTEAFFGQGTRLTVV.

The chain has TRBV5-1 and TRBJ1-4, with a tentative D call TRBD1 (5 bases). This CDR3 has 15 amino acids. Germline assignment: CDR1 SGHRS and CDR2 YFSETQ. V was trimmed by 0 bases and J by 7 bases, leaving 13 bases between them. The CDR3 here is CASSLAVVGGEKLFF. The CDR3 DNA reads TGCGCCAGCAGCTTGGCAGTCGTCGGGGGTGAAAAACTGTTTTTT.

This clone turned up a few times. Within the sample, other DNA sequences also encode this same CDR3. The rearrangement links TRBV19 to TRBJ1-1; D not certain. CDR3 length equals 13 residues. Trimming stripped 4 bases from V and 0 bases from J, with 6 bases between. Germline lookup yields CDR1 LNHDA and CDR2 SQIVND (reference sequence). The CDR3, as DNA: TGTGCCAGTAGTAGTGGACTGAACACTGAAGCTTTCTTT. Its protein product is CASSSGLNTEAFF.

The chain has TRBV10-2 and TRBJ2-5; D is unclear. This CDR3 spans 14 amino acids. In germline, CDR1 is WSHSY, CDR2 SAAADI. V was clipped by 2 bases and J by 4 bases, with 11 bases between them. The CDR3 here is CASSEGTRTETQYF. The DNA of the CDR3 is TGCGCCAGCAGTGAGGGAACCAGAACAGAGACCCAGTACTTC.

The V gene is TRBV5-4, the J gene TRBJ2-7; unclear D gene. Trimming left V 0 bases short and J 4 bases short, with 8 bases between. Germline CDR1 reads SGHNT; CDR2 reads YYREEE (reference sequence). The CDR3 extends over 13 amino acids. CDR3: CASSLDQKYEQYF. CDR3 in DNA: TGTGCCAGCAGCTTGGACCAAAAATACGAGCAGTACTTC.

The J gene is TRBJ1-1, the V gene TRBV3-1 (or the pseudogene TRBV3-2); D uncertain. The germline V gene encodes CDR1 LGHDT and CDR2 YNNKEL (reference sequence). The CDR3 is made up of 15 amino acids. V lost 0 bases, J lost 0 bases, and 8 bases lay in between. DNA for the CDR3: TGTGCCAGCAGCCAAGATTTGGGAATGAACACTGAAGCTTTCTTT. Translation: CASSQDLGMNTEAFF.

As DNA, the CDR3 is TGTGCCAGCAGTTCCTACGGGACAGGGGGTGCCAATGAGCAGTTCTTC. It translates to CASSSYGTGGANEQFF. The chain carries TRBV27 and TRBJ2-1, with 11 bases matching TRBD1. V dropped 4 bases and J dropped 6; count of bases not matched to a gene: 8. CDR3 length: 16 amino acids. Germline CDR1 MNHEY, CDR2 SMNVEV (reference sequence).

A few counts support this clone. The V and J genes are TRBV15 and TRBJ1-6; D is perhaps TRBD1 (6 bases). In germline, CDR1 is LNHNV, CDR2 YYDKDF (reference sequence). The CDR3 extends over 15 amino acids. V shed 4 bases and J shed 6 bases, with 13 bases lying between them. CDR3 amino acids: CATSIEQGRNSPLHF. In DNA, the CDR3 is TGTGCCACCAGCATCGAGCAGGGGCGTAATTCACCCCTCCACTTT.

This clone was detected a few times. This sequence joins TRBV28 and TRBJ1-2, with TRBD1 identical over 10 bases. CDR1 is MDHEN, CDR2 SYDVKM, per germline. The junction had 10 bases not matched to a gene; V was cut back by 4 bases and J by 8 bases. This CDR3 is 15 amino acids long. The CDR3 nucleotides read TGTGCCAGCAGTTCCCCATTGACAGGGGGCCGGGGCTACACCTTC. Translation gives CASSSPLTGGRGYTF.

This chain uses TRBV19 with TRBJ2-3; possibly TRBD1 for D (6 bases). The CDR3 consists of 13 residues. V gave up 5 bases and J gave up 14 bases, with 20 bases separating them. The germline V gene encodes CDR1 LNHDA and CDR2 SQIVND (reference sequence). In DNA form, the CDR3 reads TGTGCCAGTAGTCCCGACCTACAGGGTACTCGGTATTTT. Translated: CASSPDLQGTRYF.

J is TRBJ1-1 and V is TRBV5-5; TRBD1 matches 9 bases. Germline values: CDR1 SGHKS, CDR2 YYEKEE (reference sequence). CDR3 length equals 16 residues. V dropped 2 bases and J dropped 0; count of bases not matched to a gene: 5. DNA of the CDR3: TGTGCCAGCAGCTTAACAGGGGGCAACATGAACACTGAAGCTTTCTTT. Translation gives CASSLTGGNMNTEAFF.

This clone was seen a handful of times. The chain links TRBV5-1 to TRBJ1-1; 9 bases are a match to TRBD1. The CDR3 covers 14 residues. Germline V gene data show CDR1 as SGHRS and CDR2 as YFSETQ. Trimming removed 4 bases from V and 4 bases from J; junction bases left unmatched: 5. The CDR3 coding sequence is TGCGCCAGCAGCCCGACAGGGGGACGCACTGAAGCTTTCTTT. Protein sequence: CASSPTGGRTEAFF.

CDR3 sequence reads: CASRMLQGAFEAFF. For the CDR3, the DNA is TGTGCCAGCCGTATGTTACAGGGTGCCTTTGAAGCTTTCTTT. The V call is TRBV27, the J call TRBJ1-1; a weak D match, TRBD1 (6 bases). Trimming stripped 8 bases from V and 7 bases from J, with 20 bases between. Germline-derived CDR1 and CDR2 are MNHEY and SMNVEV (reference sequence). This CDR3 has 14 amino acids.

V gene TRBV7-2 combines with J gene TRBJ2-1; 9 nucleotides match TRBD2. The germline CDR1 and CDR2 sequences are SGHTA and FQGNSA. Trimming at V came to 3 bases and at J to 7 bases, leaving 7 bases not matched to a gene. This CDR3 is 15 amino acids long. The CDR3 bases are TGTGCCAGCAGCTTTAAGACTAGCGGAAAGAATGAGCAGTTCTTC. Translation: CASSFKTSGKNEQFF.

In DNA form, the CDR3 reads TGCGCCAGCAGCCAGACAGGGACCTCCTATAATTCACCCCTCCACTTT. Translation gives CASSQTGTSYNSPLHF. The gene calls are TRBV5-1 and TRBJ1-6; TRBD1 matches at 7 bases. Unmatched junction bases numbered 4, after V lost 4 bases and J lost 0 bases. CDR3 length equals 16 residues. Germline loops: CDR1 SGHRS, CDR2 YFSETQ.

The chain has TRBV18 and TRBJ1-4; the D gene is possibly TRBD1 (5 bases). The ends were cut back, 2 bases at V and 6 bases at J, with 13 bases in the middle. Germline-derived CDR1 and CDR2 are KGHSH and LQKENI. The CDR3 covers 15 residues. The CDR3 DNA is TGTGCCAGCTCACCAAATCCGGGACGCGATGAAAAACTGTTTTTT. It is translated as CASSPNPGRDEKLFF.

This CDR3 is CASSEPNRIGDYGYTF. The DNA of the CDR3 is TGTGCCAGCAGTGAACCAAACAGGATAGGGGACTATGGCTACACCTTC. The chain combines TRBV2 with TRBJ1-2, with a tentative D call TRBD1 (5 bases). The V gene's germline CDR1 is SNHLY and CDR2 FYNNEI. V was trimmed by 2 bases and J by 3 bases, leaving 16 bases between them. The CDR3 spans 16 residues.

The chain is built from TRBV3-1 (or the pseudogene TRBV3-2) and TRBJ2-2; 7 nucleotides line up with TRBD2. The CDR3 covers 16 residues. V shed 1 base, J shed 4 bases, and the junction held 6 bases outside the gene matches. CDR1 LGHDT and CDR2 YNNKEL come from the germline V gene (reference sequence). The DNA for the CDR3 is TGTGCCAGCAGCCAAGGGGTTCCTAGCGGCACCGGGGAGCTGTTTTTT. It translates to CASSQGVPSGTGELFF.

This clone has more than one count but fewer than ten. V usage is TRBV11-3 and J usage is TRBJ2-2; TRBD1 aligns across 9 bases. Germline loops: CDR1 SGHNT, CDR2 YENEEA. This CDR3 is built from 18 residues. The ends lost 0 bases at V and 6 bases at J; junction bases unmatched: 11. CDR3 residues: CASSLDHSGTGTPGELFF. CDR3 DNA: TGTGCCAGCAGCTTAGATCACTCCGGGACAGGGACGCCCGGGGAGCTGTTTTTT.

The chain joins TRBV6-5 to TRBJ1-1; 8 bases align to TRBD1. CDR1 is MNHEY and CDR2 is SVGAGI in the germline V gene. This CDR3 is built from 14 residues. Trimming at V came to 5 bases and at J to 5 bases, leaving 7 bases not matched to a gene. Written as DNA, the CDR3 is TGTGCCAGCAGTAAAAGACAGGGGAGGACTGAAGCTTTCTTT. Its translation: CASSKRQGRTEAFF.

The chain links TRBV29-1 to TRBJ2-7, with D possibly matching TRBD1 (6 bases). Germline assignment: CDR1 SQVTM and CDR2 ANQGSEA. The CDR3 extends over 12 amino acids. The V gene lost 3 bases and the J gene lost 0 bases, with 6 bases spanning the gap. CDR3 sequence: CSVEDSSYEQYF. CDR3 DNA: TGCAGCGTTGAGGACAGCTCCTACGAGCAGTACTTC.

The V call is TRBV29-1, the J call TRBJ2-2; D gene unclear. The V and J ends lost 4 bases and 5 bases respectively, with 8 bases between them. Looked up from germline, CDR1 is SQVTM and CDR2 is ANQGSEA. The CDR3 spans 12 residues. In DNA form, the CDR3 reads TGCAGCGTTGCTGGGCCGACCGGGGAGCTGTTTTTT. Translating it yields CSVAGPTGELFF.

V gene TRBV15 combines with J gene TRBJ2-6; no definite D call. This CDR3 contains 15 residues. Trimming left V 0 bases short and J 3 bases short, with 6 bases between. CDR1 and CDR2 from the germline V gene are LNHNV and YYDKDF (reference sequence). The DNA for the CDR3 is TGTGCCACCAGCAGAGAACAGATTGGGGCCAACGTCCTGACTTTC. This translates into CATSREQIGANVLTF. Full variable domain (missing parts from reference TRBV15 and TRBJ2-6): DAMVIQNPRYQVTQFGKPVTLSCSQTLNHNVMYWYQQKSSQAPKLLFHYYDKDFNNEADTPDNFQSRRPNTSFCFLDIRSPGLGDTAMYLCATSREQIGANVLTFGAGSRLTVL.

This CDR3 is CASSDPGGNTEQYF. The CDR3 DNA follows: TGTGCCAGCAGTGACCCGGGAGGTAATACCGAGCAGTACTTC. The chain employs TRBV6-1 and TRBJ2-7; 7 nucleotides line up with TRBD2. CDR1 MNHNS and CDR2 SASEGT come from the germline V gene. The CDR3 is made up of 14 amino acids. The V segment lost 3 bases and the J segment 6 bases; nucleotides outside the gene matches: 8.

This clone occurred a few times. The V gene is TRBV7-8, the J gene TRBJ1-5; 8 positions agree with TRBD1. The CDR3 sequence is 15 residues long. Germline V gene sequence: CDR1 SGHVS, CDR2 FQNEAQ. J gave up 1 base and V 5 bases, and 4 bases lay outside the gene matches. The CDR3 DNA sequence: TGTGCCAGCAGCCGAGGGACAGGCAGCAATCAGCCCCAGCATTTT. It codes for CASSRGTGSNQPQHF.